This passage covers 17 T cell receptor beta chains from one sample sequenced in a study of molecular identifiers for immune sequencing clone quantification. TCRdb reprocessed the PCR reads via MiXCR and lists one record per CDR3 protein. Of 460,000 or so distinct CDR3 sequences in the sample, over 20% were seen once. Input material: naive CD8+ T cells from blood, with Jurkat cell RNA spiked in. Subset specified: FACS-sorted CD8+CD4-CCR7+CD45RA+ naive T cells. These receptors all come from a human donor in good health. Some libraries in this study had Jurkat cell RNA spiked in.

This clonotype appeared a few times. The CDR3 DNA sequence: TGCGCCAGCAGTGGAGGGTGGTTACCAGATACGCAGTATTTT. This translates into CASSGGWLPDTQYF. The chain is built from TRBV5-1 and TRBJ2-3, with D possibly matching TRBD2 (6 bases). Trimming cost V 5 bases and J 4 bases, with 14 bases left between them. Germline CDR1 reads SGHRS; CDR2 reads YFSETQ. This CDR3 is 14 amino acids long.

The chain has TRBV27 and TRBJ2-7; D could derive from TRBD1 or TRBD2 (6 bases each). CDR3 size: 15 residues. V dropped 3 bases and J dropped 2 bases, with 14 bases sitting between them. From germline, CDR1 is MNHEY and CDR2 SMNVEV (reference sequence). As DNA, the CDR3 is TGTGCCAGCAGTTTGGGGGGCGCCTACCCCTACGAGCAGTACTTC. It yields the protein CASSLGGAYPYEQYF.

Comments on this clonotype: With a much larger clone just one base away, this may be a read error. The chain has TRBV5-1 and TRBJ2-1; TRBD2 might be the D (6 bases). This CDR3 has 12 residues. In germline, CDR1 is SGHRS, CDR2 YFSETQ. The DNA for the CDR3 is TGCACCAGCAGCTTGTCTAGCGATGAGCAGTTCTTC. Protein: CTSSLSSDEQFF. The variable domain in full, completed from reference TRBV5-1 and TRBJ2-1, reads KAGVTQTPRYLIKTRGQQVTLSCSPISGHRSVSWYQQTPGQGLQFLFEYFSETQRNKGNFPGRFSGRQFSNSRSEMNVSTLELGDSALYLCTSSLSSDEQFFGPGTRLTVL.

At least ten counts were recorded for this clonotype. The V call is TRBV5-4, the J call TRBJ2-7; a weak D match, TRBD2 (5 bases). Germline V CDR1 and CDR2: SGHNT, YYREEE (reference sequence). The CDR3 is 15 amino acids. The V gene lost 4 bases and the J gene lost 2 bases, with 16 bases spanning the gap. DNA for the CDR3: TGTGCCAGCAGCGATAACACCGGGGTCGCCTACGAGCAGTACTTC. Protein: CASSDNTGVAYEQYF.

This clonotype was detected ten times or more. V is TRBV4-3 and J is TRBJ1-4; a possible D gene is TRBD1 (6 bases). CDR1 LGHNA and CDR2 YSLEER come from the germline V gene. CDR3 length: 17 residues. V was trimmed by 0 bases and J by 5 bases, leaving 16 bases between them. The DNA of the CDR3 is TGCGCCAGCAGCCAAGATGTGTCTGGGGGGGCGAATGAAAAACTGTTTTTT. This encodes CASSQDVSGGANEKLFF.

Only a few counts were recorded for this clonotype. This chain connects TRBV19 to TRBJ2-4; 12 bases are shared with TRBD1. Unmatched junction bases numbered 12, after V lost 9 bases and J lost 0 bases. The CDR3 sequence is 18 residues long. In germline, CDR1 is LNHDA, CDR2 SQIVND (reference sequence). CDR3 coding DNA: TGTGCCAGAAGTGGGCGGGACAGGGGGCTGCTAGCCAAAAACATTCAGTACTTC. Protein product: CARSGRDRGLLAKNIQYF.

The chain uses TRBV20-1 and TRBJ1-5; D ambiguous. V was trimmed by 0 bases and J by 1 base, leaving 7 bases between them. This CDR3 comprises 14 residues. Per germline, CDR1 DFQATT and CDR2 SNEGSKA (reference sequence). CDR3 region: CSAREEASNQPQHF. CDR3 in DNA: TGCAGTGCTAGAGAAGAGGCCAGCAATCAGCCCCAGCATTTT.

This clonotype was seen only a few times. The chain joins TRBV4-1 to TRBJ1-4, with D maybe TRBD1 (5 bases). The V gene's germline CDR1 is MGHRA and CDR2 YSYEKL. V shed 3 bases and J shed 3 bases, with 17 bases lying between them. The CDR3 covers 17 residues. The CDR3 protein is CASSHVLRQHANEKLFF. CDR3 DNA: TGCGCCAGCAGCCACGTACTCCGACAGCACGCTAATGAAAAACTGTTTTTT.

The sample holds many counts of this clonotype. This rearrangement joins TRBV7-9 to TRBJ1-4; D gene unclear. The germline V gene encodes CDR1 SEHNR and CDR2 FQNEAQ (reference sequence). V lost 1 base and J lost 6, with 6 bases in between. The CDR3 runs 13 residues. The CDR3 loop is CASSLGEDEKLFF. The CDR3 bases are TGTGCCAGCAGCTTAGGGGAGGATGAAAAACTGTTTTTT.

For this clonotype: Given the absence of the conserved phenylalanine or tryptophan at the CDR3 end, a read error is likely. This chain uses TRBV20-1 with TRBJ1-1; D may be TRBD1 (5 bases). V lost 2 bases, J lost 7 bases, and 11 bases lay in between. The CDR3 covers 12 residues. Germline CDR1 reads DFQATT; CDR2 reads SNEGSKA (reference sequence). As DNA, the CDR3 is TGCAGTGCTAGACCATTACAGGTTGAAGCTTTCTCT. Residues: CSARPLQVEAFS.

As to this clonotype: A read error is possible here, since a much larger clone lies one base away. This rearrangement joins TRBV4-3 to TRBJ1-1; D is unresolved. The V and J ends lost 0 bases and 1 base respectively, with 6 bases between them. Germline V gene lookup returns CDR1 LGHNA and CDR2 YSLEER. This CDR3 is 14 amino acids long. DNA for the CDR3: TGCGCCAGCAGCCAAGATTGCCCGAACACTGAAGCTTTCTTT. Translated, it gives CASSQDCPNTEAFF.

The rearrangement joins TRBV11-2 to TRBJ2-7, with 10 bases identical to TRBD2. With V trimmed by 0 bases and J by 5 bases, 4 bases remained unmatched. The CDR3 is 15 residues long. CDR1 is SGHAT, CDR2 FQNNGV, per germline. The CDR3 region is CASSLDASGRNEQYF. The CDR3 region has the DNA TGTGCCAGCAGCTTAGACGCTAGCGGGAGAAACGAGCAGTACTTC.

The chain carries TRBV29-1 and TRBJ2-7; D unresolved. Trimming took off 0 bases at V and 6 bases at J, with 12 bases between the two ends. Germline V gene lookup returns CDR1 SQVTM and CDR2 ANQGSEA. The CDR3 sequence is 13 residues long. This chain's CDR3 is CSVEDGLLSEQYF. The CDR3 nucleotides read TGCAGCGTTGAAGACGGCCTCCTAAGCGAGCAGTACTTC.

The chain has TRBV12-3 or TRBV12-4 and TRBJ2-1; tentative D call: TRBD1 (6 bases). The germline V and J ends were trimmed by 8 bases and 14 bases, with 16 bases remaining between them. The CDR3 sequence is 11 residues long. Here the CDR3 reads CASLSGEGEFF. For the CDR3, the DNA is TGTGCCAGCCTGAGCGGAGAGGGGGAGTTCTTC.

This clonotype came up a few times. The chain carries TRBV7-9 and TRBJ1-1; 11 bases align to TRBD1. Trimming removed 6 bases from V and 6 bases from J; junction bases left unmatched: 9. Germline assignment: CDR1 SEHNR and CDR2 FQNEAQ (reference sequence). This CDR3 spans 15 amino acids. The CDR3 sequence: CASRSGQGADAEAFF. The CDR3 coding sequence is TGTGCCAGCAGGTCAGGACAGGGGGCTGACGCTGAAGCTTTCTTT.

The V call is TRBV19, the J call TRBJ1-1; TRBD1 aligns across 8 bases. Germline V gives CDR1 LNHDA, CDR2 SQIVND (reference sequence). The CDR3 sequence is 14 residues long. V was clipped by 6 bases and J by 0 bases; unmatched bases: 3. CDR3 nucleotides: TGTGCCAGTAGAACAGGGGGTCTGAACACTGAAGCTTTCTTT. Translating gives CASRTGGLNTEAFF.

This clonotype was observed a handful of times. The chain is built from TRBV5-6 and TRBJ2-7, with 8 nucleotides matching TRBD1. V lost 2 bases, J lost 6 bases, and 7 bases stayed unmatched. CDR3 size: 14 residues. The germline V gene has CDR1 SGHDT and CDR2 YYEEEE. This CDR3 reads CASSLGQGVSEQYF. CDR3 DNA sequence: TGTGCCAGCAGCTTAGGACAGGGAGTATCCGAGCAGTACTTC.